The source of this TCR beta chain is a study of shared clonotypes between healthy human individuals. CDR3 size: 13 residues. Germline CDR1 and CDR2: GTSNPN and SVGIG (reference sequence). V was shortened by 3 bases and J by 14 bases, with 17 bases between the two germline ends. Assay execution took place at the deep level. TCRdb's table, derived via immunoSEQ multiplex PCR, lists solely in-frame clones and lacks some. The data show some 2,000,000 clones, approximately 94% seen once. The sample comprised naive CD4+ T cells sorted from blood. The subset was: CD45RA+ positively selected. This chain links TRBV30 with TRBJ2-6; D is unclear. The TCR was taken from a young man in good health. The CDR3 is CAWSPSPRRILTF. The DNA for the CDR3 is TGTGCCTGGAGCCCCTCCCCCCGAAGGATCCTGACTTTC.